The sequence of this T cell receptor (beta chain) was determined in a study of T cell responses to AZD1222 COVID-19 vaccine (dated by TCRdb to about 2021). As for the study more broadly: Because spike-specific TCR depth and breadth did not differ between the two schedules, AZD1222 recipients who got a second dose at roughly 4 weeks were pooled with those who got a second dose at roughly 12 weeks. TCR sequencing was performed for roughly 240 trial participants, of whom 200 to 220 were given two doses of AZD1222 and approximately 25 were given two doses of MenACWY control vaccine. Trial participants were enrolled by age into 18-55, 56-69 and 70-plus year subgroups, with 148, 28 and 57 TCR-sequenced participants respectively.

Per the publication, the time point label means: baseline before first vaccination. Vaccinee samples came from UK trials COV001 and COV002, including a single-blind randomized controlled phase 2/3 trial of AZD1222 (ChAdOx1 nCoV-19) in healthy adults. For TCRbeta chain sequencing, PBMC samples were collected from trial participants at day 0 and at day 28 after the second dose. As concerns this clone: The clone's antigen remains unknown. Base quality data are lacking; no much larger clone is found one base away.

Unmatched junction bases come to 4, with V trimmed by 5 bases and J by 4 bases. Reading the germline V gene (reference sequence) gives CDR1 GTSNPN and CDR2 SVGIG. From its cysteine to its phenylalanine, the CDR3 spans 12 amino acids. Just CDR3 DNA is preserved here, 36 bases in frame from base 1. The paper as a whole reports these results and caveats: The vaccine-associated CD4 TCRs covered the entire spike protein, and the dominant responses fell in regions 160-218 and 743-854. Most participants were white British and females outnumbered males, and the authors suggested that clonal diversity may have been underestimated. A significant rise in spike-specific TCR breadth and depth was observed after two AZD1222 doses relative to day 0 and relative to MenACWY recipients. Because no day 14 peak-response samples were available, repertoires were characterized only after the peak T cell response. Nearly half of unique spike-specific TCRs reportedly recognized epitopes outside regions mutated in the B.1.351 and B.1.1.7 variants. In the small 56-69-year group, the increase in depth fell short of significance, most likely because of low power. Conclusions about previously exposed vaccinees were limited because only five to seven AZD1222 recipients were SARS-CoV-2 seropositive at baseline.

The CDR3 regions of human TCRbeta chains were subjected to immunosequencing. In the original analysis: Repertoire TCRs were checked for matches against a reference library of SARS-CoV-2-specific TCRs that had been generated using the MIRA antigen-specificity platform. Breadth was defined as the fraction of unique TCRs that were SARS-CoV-2-associated. Depth was defined as the fraction of total T cells that were SARS-CoV-2-associated. Using the MIRA data, each spike-specific TCR was assigned both to the spike region to which the TCR was reactive and to a CD4 or CD8 class. Log10-transformed breadth and depth values were compared by one-way ANOVA with Sidak's multiple comparisons tests. Not all clones reach the TCRdb copy of this immuneACCESS table, which keeps in-frame sequences only. Checked studies attribute under half of the gap to unresolved V genes and leave the rest unexplained. The DNA was the basis for D and trimming; V, J and clone size are from that table. The sample table lists 95,000 to 100,000 clones, roughly 90% of them with a count of one. The ten largest make up more than 15% of the sample.

This TCR derives from an adult in good health. This specimen was peripheral blood, taken on day 0 of AZD1222 vaccination. This sequence uses TRBV30 and TRBJ1-2; TRBD1 lines up with 7 middle nucleotides. The sequence in DNA is TGTGCCTGGGAACAGGGGATCTATGGCTACACCTTC. Its protein is CAWEQGIYGYTF.